This T cell receptor beta chain was recovered during a study of shared clonotypes between healthy human individuals. Study-wide results and limits: What naive subsets generally showed was a larger estimated richness than memory subsets showed. The sole specimen, blood, was sampled, and tissue repertoires likely differ.

As concerns this clone: The antigen is not known.

Genomic DNA belonging to each subset was distributed in equal measure over several immunoSEQ plates. Authors' data handling: There were no quality scores in the junction-only immunoSEQ sequences, so filtering differed. Method: immunoSEQ multiplex PCR; TCRdb's copy keeps in-frame clones and lacks some. For V, J and clone size, that table is used; D and trimming come from the DNA. In the table there are roughly 1,100,000 clones, roughly 75% of which are singletons. The V gene's germline CDR1 is KGHSH and CDR2 LQKENI. Trimming pared 5 bases from V and 7 bases from J, leaving 20 bases between. This CDR3 region has 16 residues.

The chain has TRBV18 and TRBJ2-2, with D tentatively TRBD1 or TRBD2 (5 bases each). The TCR was taken from a man between 18 and 29 years old in good health. The specimen sequenced was memory CD4+ T cells sorted from blood. The subset: CD45RA-negative fraction. CDR3 DNA sequence: TGTGCCAGCTCAAGAACCCGGGACCTTCGAGGCGGGGAGCTGTTTTTT. It specifies CASSRTRDLRGGELFF.